Given below is one TCR beta chain in context. The target of this receptor is not known. No much larger clone is present one base from it, and per-base qualities are unavailable. Genomic DNA was extracted from sorted cells for sequencing of the TCRbeta CDR3 region. TCRbeta CDR3 regions were sequenced using the immunoSEQ Assay. This immuneACCESS table, as held by TCRdb, lists in-frame sequences with V and J called but not all clones. Of the missing ones, under half trace to an unresolved V gene in checked studies; the others have no known cause. In this sample the table shows 60,000 to 75,000 clones, roughly nine tenths of which occur a single time. The top ten clonotypes cover 3.5% to 5% of the sample. The data stem from a study of OX40 agonist ivuxolimab in advanced cancers. Concerning the study at large: The costimulatory receptor OX40 (CD134) was targeted by ivuxolimab, a fully human IgG2 agonistic monoclonal antibody. The paper covers the monotherapy dose-escalation part of the phase I ivuxolimab trial, which included N of about 50 patients. Partial responses occurred in three dose-escalation patients: two with cutaneous melanoma and one with hepatocellular carcinoma. Of the 50 or so patients in dose escalation, 19 had hepatocellular carcinoma, roughly 15 had melanoma, 9 had renal cell carcinoma and 9 had head and neck cancer. Patients were allowed to have had prior anti-PD-1, anti-PD-L1 or anti-CTLA-4 therapy, and 30% to 40% of the dose-escalation patients had been treated with checkpoint inhibitors. In the dose-escalation cohort, 82.7% of patients were male, and the mean age was around 60 years, with a range of roughly 20 to 85. The point of sequencing TCRbeta in the periphery was to test whether ivuxolimab changed TCR sequence diversity and drove clonal T-cell expansion. Intravenous ivuxolimab was administered to patients every 2 weeks at six dose levels: 0.01, 0.1, 0.3, 1.5, 3 and 10 mg/kg. General study outcomes and caveats: The antigen specificity of the peripheral T cells that underwent clonal expansion was not determined. In the 0.1-3.0 mg/kg groups, partial responders were among the patients with the lowest normalized peripheral clonal expansion, particularly in CD8+ T cells. At doses from 0.1 to 3.0 mg/kg, clonal expansion was seen in both CD4+ and CD8+ blood T cells between baseline and week 6. After ivuxolimab, more expanded clones were found on average in CD8+ T cells than in CD4+ T cells. Low levels of normalized T-cell clonal expansion were also seen in some patients who did not respond.

Cut back by 1 base and 0 bases, the V and J ends lie 16 bases apart. The germline V gene encodes CDR1 SGHDT and CDR2 YYEEEE. The CDR3 runs 18 amino acids, cysteine and phenylalanine included. Left in the record is the CDR3 DNA by itself, 54 bases read in frame from the first base. The trial excluded patients who had a history of autoimmune disease or were on systemic immunosuppression. Peripheral blood for TCR sequencing was drawn from every dose cohort at baseline, at cycle 4 day 1 and at cycle 7 day 1. Samples were obtained from an open-label, multicenter, first-in-human phase I dose-escalation trial of ivuxolimab. Adults with locally advanced or metastatic head and neck squamous cell, hepatocellular, melanoma or renal cell carcinoma were enrolled in the trial. Before TCR sequencing, CD4+ and CD8+ T cells were separately sorted from peripheral blood.

Specimen: CD4+ or CD8+ T cells sorted from blood, collected in a trial of the OX40 agonist ivuxolimab. The V and J genes are TRBV5-6 and TRBJ2-2; TRBD1 might be the D gene, on 6 matching bases. The clonotype comes from an adult with an advanced solid tumor such as melanoma, head and neck, liver or kidney cancer. In nucleotide form, the sequence is TGTGCCAGCAGCTTGTACAGGGCTCTCTACGCGAACACCGGGGAGCTGTTTTTT. It is translated as CASSLYRALYANTGELFF.